Sequencing of this TCR beta chain was carried out in a study of human T cells and chemical hapten exposure. As for time point: patch test 3, about 24 weeks after DPC sensitization. Treatment indicated: therapeutic diphenylcyclopropenone sensitization with weekly scalp DPC. This clonotype was recorded a few times. TCRdb called the RACE reads again in MiXCR, with one record for every CDR3 protein. Among around 200,000 distinct CDR3 sequences listed, approximately 26% were seen once. The source is a woman between 35 and 50 years old with alopecia areata. Some clones in this sample may be carry-over from other donors' samples. This specimen was whole blood, taken in connection with sensitization to the hapten diphenylcyclopropenone (DPC).

The CDR3: CASSQDFQDSYEQYF. The CDR3 nucleotides are TGCGCCAGCAGCCAAGATTTCCAGGACTCCTACGAGCAGTACTTC. V is TRBV4-3 and J is TRBJ2-7; D is unresolved. Germline CDR1 reads LGHNA; CDR2 reads YSLEER. Trimming removed 0 bases from V and 0 bases from J, with 9 bases in between. CDR3 size: 15 residues.